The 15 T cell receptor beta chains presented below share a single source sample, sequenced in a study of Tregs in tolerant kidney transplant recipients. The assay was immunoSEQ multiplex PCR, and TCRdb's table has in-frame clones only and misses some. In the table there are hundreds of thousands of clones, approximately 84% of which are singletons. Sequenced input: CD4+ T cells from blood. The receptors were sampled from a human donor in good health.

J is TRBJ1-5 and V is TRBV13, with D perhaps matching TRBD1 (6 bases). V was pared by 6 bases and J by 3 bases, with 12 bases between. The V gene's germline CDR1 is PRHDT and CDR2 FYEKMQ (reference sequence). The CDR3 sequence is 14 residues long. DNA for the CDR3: TGTGCCAGCAGGTATGGACAGTCCAATCAGCCCCAGCATTTT. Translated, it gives CASRYGQSNQPQHF.

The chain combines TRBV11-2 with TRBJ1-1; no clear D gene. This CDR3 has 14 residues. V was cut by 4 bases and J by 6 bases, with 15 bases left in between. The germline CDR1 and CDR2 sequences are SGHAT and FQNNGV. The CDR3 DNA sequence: TGTGCCAGCAGCTCCCTGGTTAGCCTCGCTGAAGCTTTCTTT. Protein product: CASSSLVSLAEAFF.

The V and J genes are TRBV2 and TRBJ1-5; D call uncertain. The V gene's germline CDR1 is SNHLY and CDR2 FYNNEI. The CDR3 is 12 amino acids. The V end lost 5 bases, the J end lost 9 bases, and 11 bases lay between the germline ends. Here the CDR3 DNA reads TGTGCCAGCAGTCCTATTCCCCGGCCCCAGCATTTT. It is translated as CASSPIPRPQHF.

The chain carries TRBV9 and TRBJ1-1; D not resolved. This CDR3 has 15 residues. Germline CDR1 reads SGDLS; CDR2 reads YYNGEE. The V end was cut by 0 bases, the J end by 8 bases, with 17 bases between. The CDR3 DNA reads TGTGCCAGCAGCGTAGATCCCCGGGAAGTGTCAGAAGCTTTCTTT. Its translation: CASSVDPREVSEAFF.

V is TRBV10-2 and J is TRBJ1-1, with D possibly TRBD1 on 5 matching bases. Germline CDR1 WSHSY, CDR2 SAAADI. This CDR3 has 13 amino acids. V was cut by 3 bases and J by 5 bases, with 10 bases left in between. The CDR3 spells CASSEPRVTEAFF. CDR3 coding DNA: TGCGCCAGCAGTGAACCCAGGGTTACTGAAGCTTTCTTT.

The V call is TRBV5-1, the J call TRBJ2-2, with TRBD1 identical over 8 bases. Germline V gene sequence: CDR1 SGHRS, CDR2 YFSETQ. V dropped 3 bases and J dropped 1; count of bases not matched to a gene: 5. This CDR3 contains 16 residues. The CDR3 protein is CASSSWTGMNTGELFF. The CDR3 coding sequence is TGCGCCAGCAGCTCCTGGACAGGGATGAACACCGGGGAGCTGTTTTTT.

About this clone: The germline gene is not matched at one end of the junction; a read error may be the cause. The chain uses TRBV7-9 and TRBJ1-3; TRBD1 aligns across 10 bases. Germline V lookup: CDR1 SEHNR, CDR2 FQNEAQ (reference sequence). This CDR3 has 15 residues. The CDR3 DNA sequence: TGTGCCAGCAGCCTAAACCGGGACAGGGGAAGCACCATATATTTT. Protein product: CASSLNRDRGSTIYF.

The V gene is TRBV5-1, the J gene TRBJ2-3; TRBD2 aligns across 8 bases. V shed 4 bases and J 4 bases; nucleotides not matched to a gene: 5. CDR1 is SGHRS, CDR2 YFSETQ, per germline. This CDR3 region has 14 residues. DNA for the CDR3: TGCGCCAGCAGCCCGGGACTAGGGGCAGATACGCAGTATTTT. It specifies CASSPGLGADTQYF.

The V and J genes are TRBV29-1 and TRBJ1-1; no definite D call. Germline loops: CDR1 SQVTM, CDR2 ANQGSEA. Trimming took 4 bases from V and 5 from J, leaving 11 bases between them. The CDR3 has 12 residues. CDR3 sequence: CSVGVVRTEAFF. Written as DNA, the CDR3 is TGCAGCGTTGGGGTGGTTAGGACTGAAGCTTTCTTT. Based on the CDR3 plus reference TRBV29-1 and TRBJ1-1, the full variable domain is SAVISQKPSRDICQRGTSLTIQCQVDSQVTMMFWYRQQPGQSLTLIATANQGSEATYESGFVIDKFPISRPNLTFSTLTVSNMSPEDSSIYLCSVGVVRTEAFFGQGTRLTVV.

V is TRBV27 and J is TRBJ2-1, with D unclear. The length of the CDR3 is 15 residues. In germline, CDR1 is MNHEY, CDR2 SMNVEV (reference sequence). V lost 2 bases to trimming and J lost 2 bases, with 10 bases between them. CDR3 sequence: CASSLLARAYNEQFF. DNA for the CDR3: TGTGCCAGCAGTTTACTCGCTAGGGCCTACAATGAGCAGTTCTTC.

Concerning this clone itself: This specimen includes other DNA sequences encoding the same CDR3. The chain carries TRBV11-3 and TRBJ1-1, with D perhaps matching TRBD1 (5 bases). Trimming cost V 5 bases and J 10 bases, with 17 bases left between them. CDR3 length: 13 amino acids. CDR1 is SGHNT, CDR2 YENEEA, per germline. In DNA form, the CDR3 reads TGTGCCAGCAGCCCCACGAGGGGATCGCCAGCTTTCTTT. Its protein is CASSPTRGSPAFF.

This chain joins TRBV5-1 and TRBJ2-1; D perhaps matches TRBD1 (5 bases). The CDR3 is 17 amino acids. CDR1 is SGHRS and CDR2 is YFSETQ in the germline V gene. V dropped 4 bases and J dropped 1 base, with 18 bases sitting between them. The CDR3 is CASSPRFQGGSYNEQFF. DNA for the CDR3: TGCGCCAGCAGCCCAAGATTTCAGGGTGGTTCCTACAATGAGCAGTTCTTC.

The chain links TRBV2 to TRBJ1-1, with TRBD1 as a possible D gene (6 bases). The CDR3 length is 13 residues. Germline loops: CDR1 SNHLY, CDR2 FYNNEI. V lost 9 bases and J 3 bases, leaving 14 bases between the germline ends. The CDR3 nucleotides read TGTGCCAGTTACAGGGAGTTGGACACTGAAGCTTTCTTT. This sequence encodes CASYRELDTEAFF. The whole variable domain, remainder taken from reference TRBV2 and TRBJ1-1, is EPEVTQTPSHQVTQMGQEVILRCVPISNHLYFYWYRQILGQKVEFLVSFYNNEISEKSEIFDDQFSVERPDGSNFTLKIRSTKLEDSAMYFCASYRELDTEAFFGQGTRLTVV.

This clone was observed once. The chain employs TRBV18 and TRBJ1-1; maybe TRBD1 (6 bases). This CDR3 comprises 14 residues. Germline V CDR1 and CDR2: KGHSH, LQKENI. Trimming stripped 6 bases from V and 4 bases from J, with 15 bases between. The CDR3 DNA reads TGTGCCAGCTCTCAGAGGGGGGAAGGCACTGAAGCTTTCTTT. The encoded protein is CASSQRGEGTEAFF.

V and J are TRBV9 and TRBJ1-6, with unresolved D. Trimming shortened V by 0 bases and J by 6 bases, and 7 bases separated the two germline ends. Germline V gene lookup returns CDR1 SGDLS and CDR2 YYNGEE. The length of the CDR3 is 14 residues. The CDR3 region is CASSVGDVNSPLHF. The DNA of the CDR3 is TGTGCCAGCAGCGTAGGCGATGTTAATTCACCCCTCCACTTT.